This T cell receptor (beta chain) was sequenced during a study of T cells in Graves' hyperthyroidism and ophthalmopathy. Deletions cut 2 bases from V and 10 bases from J, with 14 bases between. The CDR3 extends over 13 amino acids. The germline V gene encodes CDR1 SEHNR and CDR2 FQNEAQ (reference sequence). TCR beta CDR3 regions were amplified from RNA transcripts. Carried out on the TCR CDR3, a first-round RT-PCR used the HTBI primer set. Via MiXCR, TCRdb re-called the multiplex PCR reads, giving one row per CDR3 protein. The table lists over 150,000 distinct CDR3 sequences, about 17% of them singletons. Many counts were recorded for this clonotype.

Sequenced sample: blood. The chain recombines TRBV7-9 with TRBJ1-1; possibly TRBD1 for D (6 bases). The origin of this receptor is a woman aged 45-65 years with Graves' hyperthyroidism. The CDR3 region has the DNA TGTGCCAGCAGCTTATGGCAGGGGTTGGGAGCTTTCTTT. Translating it yields CASSLWQGLGAFF.